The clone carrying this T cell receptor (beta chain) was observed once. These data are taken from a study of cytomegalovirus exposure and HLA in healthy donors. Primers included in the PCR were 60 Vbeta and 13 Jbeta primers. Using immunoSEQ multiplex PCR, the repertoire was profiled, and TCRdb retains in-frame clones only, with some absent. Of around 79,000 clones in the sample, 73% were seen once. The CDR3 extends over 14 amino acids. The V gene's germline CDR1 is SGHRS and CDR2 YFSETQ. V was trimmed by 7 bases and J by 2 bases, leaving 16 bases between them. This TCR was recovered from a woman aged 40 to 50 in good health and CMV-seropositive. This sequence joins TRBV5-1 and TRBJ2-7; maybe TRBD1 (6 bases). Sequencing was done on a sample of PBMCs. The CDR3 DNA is TGCGCCAGCCAAACTACAGGGCTCCCCTACGAGCAGTACTTC. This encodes CASQTTGLPYEQYF.